Following are 20 T cell receptor beta chains from one sample sequenced in a study of patients and donors after allogeneic stem cell transplantation. TCRdb independently ran MiXCR on the RT-PCR reads; one entry per CDR3 protein. The sample yields hundreds of thousands of distinct CDR3 sequences, approximately 16% seen once. Input material: blood, either unsorted or a sorted T cell fraction (not recorded which). The receptor source for this set is a human donor who was either an allogeneic HSCT recipient or a stem cell or donor lymphocyte infusion donor (not recorded which). It is not recorded whose cells these are; they may come from a transplant donor.

The chain links TRBV28 to TRBJ2-5; no firm D call. The CDR3 runs 12 residues. CDR1 is MDHEN, CDR2 SYDVKM, per germline. V lost 6 bases and J lost 4, with 9 bases in between. The CDR3 nucleotides are TGTGCCAGCAGATCAGATGTAGAGACCCAGTACTTC. It yields the protein CASRSDVETQYF.

The chain links TRBV11-3 to TRBJ1-1, with D perhaps TRBD1 (5 bases). V lost 0 bases and J 0 bases, leaving 11 bases between the germline ends. The CDR3 length is 16 residues. Germline V gives CDR1 SGHNT, CDR2 YENEEA. The DNA of the CDR3 is TGTGCCAGCAGCTTAGATCTGAGGGGATTGAACACTGAAGCTTTCTTT. It encodes CASSLDLRGLNTEAFF.

The V and J genes are TRBV6-5 and TRBJ2-4, with 10 positions matching TRBD1. V lost 0 bases and J lost 1; bases outside the gene matches: 0. The germline V gene has CDR1 MNHEY and CDR2 SVGAGI. This CDR3 is built from 16 residues. The CDR3 DNA follows: TGTGCCAGCAGTTACTCGGGACAGGGGGCCAAAAACATTCAGTACTTC. Its translation is CASSYSGQGAKNIQYF.

This rearrangement joins TRBV27 to TRBJ2-5; either TRBD1 or TRBD2 may fit D (6 bases each). This CDR3 is 15 amino acids long. The V gene's germline CDR1 is MNHEY and CDR2 SMNVEV (reference sequence). V lost 0 bases and J 6 bases, leaving 14 bases between the germline ends. Written as DNA, the CDR3 is TGTGCCAGCAGTTTATCATCCGGGGGCCTTAAGACCCAGTACTTC. Translated, it gives CASSLSSGGLKTQYF.

This clonotype was detected a few times. The rearrangement joins TRBV24-1 to TRBJ1-1; D remains ambiguous. Germline lookup yields CDR1 KGHDR and CDR2 SFDVKD. The CDR3 has 13 amino acids. Trimming cost V 4 bases and J 6 bases, with 11 bases left between them. CDR3 region: CATSDSASAEAFF. CDR3 nucleotides: TGTGCCACCAGTGACTCCGCTTCCGCTGAAGCTTTCTTT.

This clonotype was recorded many times. The V and J genes are TRBV29-1 and TRBJ2-4; D ambiguous. The CDR3 runs to 12 residues. CDR1 and CDR2 from the germline V gene are SQVTM and ANQGSEA. With 5 bases removed from V and 0 bases from J, the gap between germline ends came to 5 bases. DNA of the CDR3: TGCAGCGTTTTAGGAGCCAAAAACATTCAGTACTTC. This sequence encodes CSVLGAKNIQYF.

This clonotype has only a few counts. This chain uses TRBV12-3 or TRBV12-4 with TRBJ1-4; a weak D match, TRBD1 (6 bases). The CDR3 length is 19 residues. V was cut by 3 bases and J by 1 base, with 21 bases left in between. The CDR3 DNA sequence: TGTGCCAGCAGTTTCTTTGTCGAAAGGGGGAAGGGAACTAATGAAAAACTGTTTTTT. Residues: CASSFFVERGKGTNEKLFF.

This clonotype was detected a few times. The chain recombines TRBV4-1 with TRBJ2-2; the D is unclear. V was trimmed by 0 bases and J by 4 bases, leaving 6 bases between them. Germline V CDR1 and CDR2: MGHRA, YSYEKL. This CDR3 spans 14 amino acids. The CDR3 reads CASSQDPATGELFF. The CDR3 DNA is TGCGCCAGCAGCCAAGACCCAGCCACCGGGGAGCTGTTTTTT.

The genes are TRBV5-6 and TRBJ2-5; TRBD2 aligns across 9 bases. The CDR3 consists of 17 residues. CDR1 and CDR2 from the germline V gene are SGHDT and YYEEEE. With 4 bases clipped from V and 0 bases from J, the junction kept 10 bases outside the gene matches. The CDR3 spells CASSPISGGGYQETQYF. CDR3 nucleotide sequence: TGTGCCAGCAGCCCGATTAGCGGGGGCGGGTACCAAGAGACCCAGTACTTC.

This clonotype was found many times. The chain is built from TRBV25-1 and TRBJ2-7, with 10 bases aligning to TRBD1. Germline V gives CDR1 MGHDK, CDR2 SYGVNS. This CDR3 is 15 amino acids long. V lost 6 bases, J lost 2 bases, and 7 bases stayed unmatched. CDR3 sequence: CASSSPGTGAYEQYF. The CDR3 nucleotides read TGTGCCAGCAGCTCCCCAGGGACAGGGGCCTACGAGCAGTACTTC.

This clonotype was found a few times. The chain is built from TRBV9 and TRBJ1-1; D unclear. The CDR3 extends over 15 amino acids. Between the trimmed V and J ends, which lost 0 bases and 4 bases, there was a span of 13 bases. The germline V gene encodes CDR1 SGDLS and CDR2 YYNGEE. The DNA for the CDR3 is TGTGCCAGCAGCGTAGGGTTTGGGAGCGTCACTGAAGCTTTCTTT. It yields the protein CASSVGFGSVTEAFF. The variable domain in full, with the rest retrieved from reference TRBV9 and TRBJ1-1, is DSGVTQTPKHLITATGQRVTLRCSPRSGDLSVYWYQQSLDQGLQFLIQYYNGEERAKGNILERFSAQQFPDLHSELNLSSLELGDSALYFCASSVGFGSVTEAFFGQGTRLTVV.

The chain links TRBV12-3 or TRBV12-4 to TRBJ1-2, with D unresolved. V gave up 8 bases and J gave up 8 bases, with 12 bases separating them. The CDR3 spans 11 residues. The CDR3 reads CASGWTQGYTF. The DNA for the CDR3 is TGTGCCAGCGGGTGGACGCAAGGCTACACCTTC.

The rearrangement links TRBV30 to TRBJ2-7; D unclear. CDR3 length: 13 residues. The V and J ends lost 0 bases and 2 bases respectively, with 8 bases between them. CDR1 and CDR2 from the germline V gene are GTSNPN and SVGIG (reference sequence). CDR3 DNA sequence: TGTGCCTGGAGTGTGACGGCTGCCTACGAGCAGTACTTC. It yields the protein CAWSVTAAYEQYF.

This rearrangement joins TRBV6-5 to TRBJ1-1; D perhaps matches TRBD1 (5 bases). The CDR3 has 14 amino acids. Germline V CDR1 and CDR2: MNHEY, SVGAGI. The V end lost 2 bases, the J end lost 6 bases, and 13 bases lay between the germline ends. The CDR3 DNA is TGTGCCAGCAGTTACGCAGGGAGGGCGCCTGAAGCTTTCTTT. Translated, it gives CASSYAGRAPEAFF.

This clonotype has at least ten counts. The J gene is TRBJ1-1, the V gene TRBV12-3 or TRBV12-4; D is perhaps TRBD1 (6 bases). The CDR3 is made up of 14 amino acids. V was trimmed by 8 bases and J by 1 base, leaving 14 bases between them. DNA of the CDR3: TGTGCCAGCGGACGCAGGGGACCGAACACTGAAGCTTTCTTT. The encoded protein is CASGRRGPNTEAFF.

This clonotype was observed at least ten times. The V and J genes are TRBV5-1 and TRBJ1-3, with unresolved D. CDR1 and CDR2 (germline): SGHRS, YFSETQ. Between the trimmed V and J ends, which lost 6 bases and 4 bases, there was a span of 20 bases. The CDR3 contains 16 residues. The CDR3 loop reads CASTTSSLNSGNTIYF. CDR3 in DNA: TGCGCCAGCACCACTTCCAGCCTCAACTCCGGAAACACCATATATTTT.

This clonotype came up a few times. This sequence joins TRBV5-1 and TRBJ2-5, with D perhaps given as TRBD1 or TRBD2 (5 bases each). Deletions cut 3 bases from V and 1 base from J, with 13 bases between. This CDR3 spans 15 amino acids. Germline CDR1 SGHRS, CDR2 YFSETQ. CDR3 sequence reads: CASSWDRRPQETQYF. CDR3 bases: TGCGCCAGCAGCTGGGACCGCCGACCCCAAGAGACCCAGTACTTC.

The chain employs TRBV6-5 and TRBJ2-7; perhaps TRBD1 as D (6 bases). Per germline, CDR1 MNHEY and CDR2 SVGAGI. CDR3 size: 15 residues. Between the trimmed V and J ends, which lost 0 bases and 0 bases, there was a span of 9 bases. The CDR3 sequence is CASSYSGTTSYEQYF. CDR3 DNA: TGTGCCAGCAGTTACTCCGGGACAACCTCCTACGAGCAGTACTTC.

The J gene is TRBJ1-1, the V gene TRBV4-2, with 8 bases fitting TRBD1. The CDR3 is 16 amino acids. The germline V gene encodes CDR1 LGHNA and CDR2 YNFKEQ. With 1 base clipped from V and 4 bases from J, the junction kept 8 bases outside the gene matches. The CDR3 nucleotides read TGTGCCAGCAGCCAAGCCGGACAGGGTCGGGGCACTGAAGCTTTCTTT. Translation: CASSQAGQGRGTEAFF.

This clonotype occurred many times. The chain carries TRBV12-3 or TRBV12-4 and TRBJ1-1; D ambiguous. The CDR3 sequence is 14 residues long. V shed 5 bases and J shed 0 bases, with 10 bases lying between them. The chain's CDR3 is CASSMRELNTEAFF. The DNA of the CDR3 is TGTGCCAGCAGTATGCGAGAATTGAACACTGAAGCTTTCTTT.